This TCR beta chain was sequenced in a study of CD8 T cells in Susac syndrome. It was with random hexamers that 0.5 to 1 ug RNA was reverse transcribed. TCRdb independently ran MiXCR on the immunoSEQ multiplex PCR reads; one entry per CDR3 protein. The data contain roughly 89,000 distinct CDR3 sequences, 90% to 97% of them singletons. Study-level findings and limits: Peak Susac CD8+ clonal expansion occurred in TEMRA cells and active patients. The number of Susac-specific public clones found was roughly 15 in total CD8+ repertoires and roughly 5 in CD8+ TEMRA repertoires.

With respect to this clonotype: The antigen is unknown.

TEMRA cells were FACS-enriched, and CD8+ and CD4+ T cells were isolated negatively. Germline assignment: CDR1 LNHNV and CDR2 YYDKDF (reference sequence). The V end was cut by 4 bases, the J end by 2 bases, with 16 bases between. The CDR3 contains 16 residues. The chain has TRBV15 and TRBJ2-3, with a tentative D call TRBD1 (6 bases). The specimen was CD8+ T cells from PBMCs. This sequence originates from a human donor with Susac syndrome. This CDR3 is CATSNRQGPSTDTQYF. In nucleotides, the CDR3 is TGTGCCACCAGCAATCGGCAGGGGCCCTCCACAGATACGCAGTATTTT.